This T cell receptor (beta chain) was found in a study of blood T cell repertoires in COVID-19. Overall study context: The United States, Italy and Spain provided the acute and convalescent COVID-19 samples.

TCRdb's copy holds only in-frame clones and misses some; the assay was immunoSEQ multiplex PCR. The sample contains just over 15,000 clones, approximately 80% of which appear only once. The germline gives CDR1 SQVTM, CDR2 ANQGSEA. This CDR3 is built from 12 residues. The ends were cut back, 5 bases at V and 7 bases at J, with 12 bases in the middle. The origin of this receptor is a human donor in a cohort sampled during active COVID-19. V is TRBV29-1 and J is TRBJ1-5, with unresolved D. Sequencing used peripheral blood. The CDR3 DNA reads TGCAGCGTTCGGGAAGGAGGGCAGCCCCAGCATTTT. Its translation is CSVREGGQPQHF.